The source of this TCR beta chain is a study of cytomegalovirus exposure and HLA in healthy donors. Both 60 Vbeta primers and 13 Jbeta primers went into the PCR. Profiling relied on immunoSEQ multiplex PCR, and the TCRdb table lists in-frame clones only, not all of them. The sample lists about 200,000 clones, about 76% occurring once. The germline V gene encodes CDR1 SGHAT and CDR2 FQNNGV. This CDR3 is built from 11 residues. Trimming stripped 6 bases from V and 2 bases from J, with 4 bases between. The clonotype originates from a woman in her fifties or sixties in good health and CMV-seronegative. The chain links TRBV11-2 to TRBJ2-5; D uncertain. Sequencing was done on a sample of PBMCs. This CDR3 reads CASSSQETQYF. CDR3 coding DNA: TGTGCCAGCAGTTCTCAAGAGACCCAGTACTTC.